The 4 T cell receptor beta chains listed next were all sequenced from one sample in a study of shared clonotypes between healthy human individuals. Measured with immunoSEQ multiplex PCR; TCRdb has only the in-frame clones, and not every one. The sample shows more than 2,000,000 clones, 85% to 95% of them seen only once. The material sequenced was naive CD4+ T cells from PBMCs. Sample subset: CD45RA+ positively selected. These receptors were obtained from a man younger than 35 in good health. Some clones in this sample may be carry-over from other donors' samples.

This chain uses TRBV5-1 with TRBJ1-4, with D perhaps matching TRBD1 (6 bases). The CDR3 runs to 16 residues. Deletions cut 4 bases from V and 2 bases from J, with 15 bases between. The germline V gene has CDR1 SGHRS and CDR2 YFSETQ. The CDR3 protein is CASSIQGTETNEKLFF. In nucleotides, the CDR3 is TGCGCCAGCAGCATACAGGGAACGGAGACTAATGAAAAACTGTTTTTT.

The V and J genes are TRBV27 and TRBJ2-3, with D unclear. Germline V lookup: CDR1 MNHEY, CDR2 SMNVEV (reference sequence). Trimming removed 5 bases from V and 5 bases from J, with 14 bases in between. The CDR3 has 14 amino acids. The CDR3 DNA reads as TGTGCCAGCAGTCCCCCTCCGCAACTAGATACGCAGTATTTT. Its translation: CASSPPPQLDTQYF.

This chain joins TRBV5-1 and TRBJ2-3; 8 bases match TRBD2. The ends lost 4 bases at V and 4 bases at J; junction bases unmatched: 20. Germline CDR1 reads SGHRS; CDR2 reads YFSETQ. The CDR3 has 19 residues. Here the CDR3 reads CASSPDPPRGAGVADTQYF. The CDR3 DNA reads TGCGCCAGCAGCCCGGATCCCCCTAGGGGAGCGGGAGTGGCAGATACGCAGTATTTT.

The chain recombines TRBV29-1 with TRBJ1-4; the D is unclear. Germline CDR1 SQVTM, CDR2 ANQGSEA. Trimming stripped 6 bases from V and 3 bases from J, with 8 bases between. This CDR3 has 12 amino acids. CDR3: CSVDGANEKLFF. The CDR3 DNA sequence: TGCAGCGTGGACGGGGCTAATGAAAAACTGTTTTTT.